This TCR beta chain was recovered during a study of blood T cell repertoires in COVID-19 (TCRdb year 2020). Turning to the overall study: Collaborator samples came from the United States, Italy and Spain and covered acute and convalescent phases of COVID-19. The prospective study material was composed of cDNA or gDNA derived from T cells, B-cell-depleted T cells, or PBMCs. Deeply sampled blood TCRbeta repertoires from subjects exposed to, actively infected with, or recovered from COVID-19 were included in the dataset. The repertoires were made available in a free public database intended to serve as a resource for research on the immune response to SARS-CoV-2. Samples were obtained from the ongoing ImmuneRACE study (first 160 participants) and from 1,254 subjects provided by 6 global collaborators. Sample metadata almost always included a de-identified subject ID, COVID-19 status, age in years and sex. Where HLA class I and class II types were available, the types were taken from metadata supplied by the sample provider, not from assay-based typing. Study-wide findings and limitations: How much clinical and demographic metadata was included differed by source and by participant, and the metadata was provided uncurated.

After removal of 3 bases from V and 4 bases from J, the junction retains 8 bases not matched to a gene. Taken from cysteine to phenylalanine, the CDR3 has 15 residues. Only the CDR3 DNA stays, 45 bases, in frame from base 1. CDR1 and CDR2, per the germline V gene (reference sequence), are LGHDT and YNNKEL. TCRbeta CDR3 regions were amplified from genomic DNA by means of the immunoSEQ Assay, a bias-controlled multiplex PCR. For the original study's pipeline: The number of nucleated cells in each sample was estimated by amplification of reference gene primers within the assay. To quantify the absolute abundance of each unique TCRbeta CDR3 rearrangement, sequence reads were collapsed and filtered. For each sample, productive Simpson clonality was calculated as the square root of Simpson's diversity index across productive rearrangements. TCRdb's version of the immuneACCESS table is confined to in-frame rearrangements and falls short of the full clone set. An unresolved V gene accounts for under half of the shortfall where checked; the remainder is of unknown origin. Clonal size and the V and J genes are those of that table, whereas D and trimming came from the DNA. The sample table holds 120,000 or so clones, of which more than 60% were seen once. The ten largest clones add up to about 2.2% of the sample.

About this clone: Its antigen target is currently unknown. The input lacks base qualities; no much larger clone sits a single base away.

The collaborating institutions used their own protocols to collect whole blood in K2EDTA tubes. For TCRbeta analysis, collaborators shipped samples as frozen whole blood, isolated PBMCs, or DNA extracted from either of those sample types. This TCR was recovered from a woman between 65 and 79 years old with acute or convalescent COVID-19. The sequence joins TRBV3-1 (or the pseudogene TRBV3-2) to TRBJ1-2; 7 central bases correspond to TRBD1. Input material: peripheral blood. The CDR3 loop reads CASSHADREFYGYTF. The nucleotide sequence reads TGTGCCAGCAGCCACGCCGACAGGGAGTTCTATGGCTACACCTTC.